Each of the 29 T cell receptor beta chains below was sequenced from the same sample in a study of identical twins. TCRdb re-called the 5' RACE reads with MiXCR, one entry per CDR3 protein. This sample has about 530,000 distinct CDR3 sequences; around 15% occur once, and the top ten carry 0.44%. The same specimen was also included in a second study, on yellow fever vaccine responses in identical twins.

What was sequenced was CD4+ T cells sorted from blood. The receptors come from a woman aged 18 to 35 in good health.

This clonotype was recorded at least ten times. This chain joins TRBV7-9 and TRBJ1-3, with D possibly TRBD1 on 5 matching bases. From germline, CDR1 is SEHNR and CDR2 FQNEAQ (reference sequence). V dropped 8 bases and J dropped 2 bases, with 10 bases sitting between them. This CDR3 is 13 amino acids long. CDR3 in amino acids: CASGRETGNTIYF. The CDR3 nucleotides read TGTGCCAGCGGCAGGGAAACTGGAAACACCATATATTTT. The variable domain in full, with the rest retrieved from reference TRBV7-9 and TRBJ1-3, is DTGVSQNPRHKITKRGQNVTFRCDPISEHNRLYWYRQTLGQGPEFLTYFQNEAQLEKSRLLSDRFSAERPKGSFSTLEIQRTEQGDSAMYLCASGRETGNTIYFGEGSWLTVV.

The chain carries TRBV7-3 and TRBJ2-1; D might be TRBD2 (6 bases). The germline gives CDR1 SGHTA, CDR2 FQGTGA. V was cut by 2 bases and J by 6 bases, with 8 bases left in between. This CDR3 comprises 13 residues. CDR3 loop: CASSLGTANEQFF. CDR3 DNA: TGTGCCAGCAGCTTAGGGACTGCCAATGAGCAGTTCTTC.

This clonotype was counted only a few times. The V and J genes are TRBV12-3 or TRBV12-4 and TRBJ1-2; D unclear. The V and J ends lost 4 bases and 8 bases respectively, with 14 bases between them. The CDR3 is 13 amino acids. The CDR3 DNA reads TGTGCCAGCAGTTACCGGGGTAACGGGGGCTACACCTTC. This gives the protein CASSYRGNGGYTF.

This clonotype was seen only a few times. V and J are TRBV6-2 or TRBV6-3 and TRBJ2-7; TRBD1 matches at 11 bases. V was pared by 4 bases and J by 5 bases, with 10 bases of the junction left unmatched. Looked up from germline, CDR1 is MNHEY and CDR2 is SVGEGT. This CDR3 comprises 16 residues. CDR3 protein: CASSFGRGTGGHEQYF. The CDR3 DNA follows: TGTGCCAGCAGTTTTGGTCGGGGGACAGGGGGTCACGAGCAGTACTTC.

The J gene is TRBJ2-7, the V gene TRBV13; tentatively, D is TRBD2 (6 bases). Trimming took 5 bases from V and 9 from J, leaving 17 bases between them. The length of the CDR3 is 13 residues. From germline, CDR1 is PRHDT and CDR2 FYEKMQ (reference sequence). CDR3 protein: CASSQGDSPMQYV. Written as DNA, the CDR3 is TGTGCCAGCAGCCAAGGGGACTCGCCCATGCAGTACGTC.

The V call is TRBV20-1, the J call TRBJ2-3, with D perhaps matching TRBD2 (6 bases). The CDR3 spans 14 residues. Germline CDR1 and CDR2: DFQATT and SNEGSKA (reference sequence). Trimming removed 5 bases from V and 4 bases from J, with 16 bases in between. For the CDR3, the DNA is TGCAGTGCTCGATCCCCACTAGCAGCAGATACGCAGTATTTT. Translation gives CSARSPLAADTQYF.

The V and J genes are TRBV7-9 and TRBJ2-5; D gene unclear. There are 15 residues in the CDR3. The V gene lost 5 bases and the J gene lost 1 base, with 14 bases spanning the gap. Looked up from germline, CDR1 is SEHNR and CDR2 is FQNEAQ (reference sequence). CDR3 residues: CASSPLGQIQETQYF. The CDR3 DNA follows: TGTGCCAGCAGCCCCCTTGGGCAAATCCAAGAGACCCAGTACTTC.

The sample holds many counts of this clonotype. The rearrangement uses TRBV6-5 and TRBJ2-7; TRBD1 is a possible D gene (5 bases). Germline V gene lookup returns CDR1 MNHEY and CDR2 SVGAGI. Deletions cut 3 bases from V and 2 bases from J, with 11 bases between. The CDR3 sequence is 14 residues long. CDR3 in amino acids: CASSYFPGTYEQYF. The CDR3 DNA reads TGTGCCAGCAGTTATTTCCCAGGGACCTACGAGCAGTACTTC.

The chain joins TRBV6-1 to TRBJ2-5; TRBD2 agrees at 10 bases. Trimming at V came to 9 bases and at J to 2 bases, leaving 6 bases not matched to a gene. This CDR3 is built from 14 residues. CDR1 is MNHNS and CDR2 is SASEGT in the germline V gene. CDR3 nucleotides: TGTGCCAGTGCTAGCGGGAGTTGGCAAGAGACCCAGTACTTC. Amino acid sequence: CASASGSWQETQYF.

There are a few counts of this clonotype. The chain links TRBV20-1 to TRBJ2-1, with a possible D match to TRBD1 (6 bases). The CDR3 runs to 16 residues. With 0 bases removed from V and 5 bases from J, the gap between germline ends came to 17 bases. The V gene's germline CDR1 is DFQATT and CDR2 SNEGSKA (reference sequence). In DNA form, the CDR3 reads TGCAGTGCTAGAGATTATGGTCTTGGGACAAACAATGAGCAGTTCTTC. This translates into CSARDYGLGTNNEQFF.

J is TRBJ2-7 and V is TRBV5-1; a possible D gene is TRBD1 (6 bases). Trimming stripped 3 bases from V and 3 bases from J, with 16 bases between. This CDR3 is 15 amino acids long. Germline CDR1 is SGHRS and CDR2 is YFSETQ. In nucleotides, the CDR3 is TGCGCCAGCAGCTCAGTTTATTCCAGGGGCTACGAGCAGTACGTC. Protein product: CASSSVYSRGYEQYV.

This clonotype turned up a few times. This chain joins TRBV4-2 and TRBJ2-3; 11 bases are shared with TRBD2. Germline CDR1 reads LGHNA; CDR2 reads YNFKEQ. Trimming removed 4 bases from V and 6 bases from J; junction bases left unmatched: 12. The CDR3 consists of 17 residues. The CDR3, as DNA: TGTGCCAGCAGCCCCCAGACTAGCGGGACCCCGGGGGATACGCAGTATTTT. Its protein is CASSPQTSGTPGDTQYF.

This clonotype was recorded a few times. The chain uses TRBV5-1 and TRBJ1-6; D might be TRBD1 (5 bases). The CDR3 consists of 15 residues. Deletions cut 1 base from V and 10 bases from J, with 15 bases between. CDR1 is SGHRS, CDR2 YFSETQ, per germline. The CDR3 protein is CASSLSGGVESPLHF. CDR3 DNA: TGCGCCAGCAGCTTGTCAGGAGGGGTTGAGTCACCCCTCCACTTT. Using reference TRBV5-1 and TRBJ1-6 for the parts outside the CDR3, the full variable domain is KAGVTQTPRYLIKTRGQQVTLSCSPISGHRSVSWYQQTPGQGLQFLFEYFSETQRNKGNFPGRFSGRQFSNSRSEMNVSTLELGDSALYLCASSLSGGVESPLHFGNGTRLTVT.

This clonotype has only a few counts. The chain combines TRBV10-3 with TRBJ1-5; 7 nucleotides line up with TRBD1. V was pared by 6 bases and J by 5 bases, with 4 bases of the junction left unmatched. The germline V gene has CDR1 ENHRY and CDR2 SYGVKD. This CDR3 has 13 residues. CDR3 coding DNA: TGTGCCATCAGGGAGGACAGGCATCAGCCCCAGCATTTT. This gives the protein CAIREDRHQPQHF.

This clonotype was picked up a small number of times. V gene TRBV27 combines with J gene TRBJ1-6; 8 bases align to TRBD1. The CDR3 totals 16 residues. V gave up 5 bases and J gave up 6 bases; unmatched junction bases: 9. The germline V gene encodes CDR1 MNHEY and CDR2 SMNVEV (reference sequence). The CDR3 here is CASSQGADSANSPLHF. For the CDR3, the DNA is TGTGCCAGCAGTCAGGGGGCGGATTCCGCTAATTCACCCCTCCACTTT.

This clonotype was counted a few times. The chain is built from TRBV29-1 and TRBJ2-7, with TRBD2 matching over 10 bases. J was trimmed by 9 bases and V by 5 bases; bases with no gene match: 7. Per germline, CDR1 SQVTM and CDR2 ANQGSEA. The CDR3 extends over 12 amino acids. The CDR3 nucleotides read TGCAGCGTTAAGTCACTAGCGGGGAGGCAGTACTTC. Amino acid sequence: CSVKSLAGRQYF.

V and J are TRBV11-1 and TRBJ2-7, with a weak D call TRBD2 (5 bases). V was shortened by 2 bases and J by 2 bases, with 13 bases between the two germline ends. The CDR3 totals 15 residues. Germline CDR1 and CDR2: SGHAT and FQDESV (reference sequence). CDR3 residues: CASSLQGAGTYEQYF. The CDR3 DNA reads TGTGCCAGCAGCTTACAAGGCGCGGGTACCTACGAGCAGTACTTC. Combining the CDR3 with reference TRBV11-1 and TRBJ2-7 gives the whole variable domain EAEVAQSPRYKITEKSQAVAFWCDPISGHATLYWYRQILGQGPELLVQFQDESVVDDSQLPKDRFSAERLKGVDSTLKIQPAELGDSAMYLCASSLQGAGTYEQYFGPGTRLTVT.

The chain has TRBV12-3 or TRBV12-4 and TRBJ2-2; D is perhaps TRBD2 (7 bases). V was clipped by 8 bases and J by 4 bases, with 20 bases between them. The CDR3 is made up of 16 amino acids. DNA of the CDR3: TGTGCCAGCTCCCCCCCCGGGGGGCGCGGCACCGGGGAGCTGTTTTTT. This encodes CASSPPGGRGTGELFF.

This clonotype was detected a few times. This chain connects TRBV14 to TRBJ2-3, with a possible D match to TRBD2 (7 bases). Germline CDR1 SGHDN, CDR2 FVKESK. V lost 0 bases and J lost 6, with 31 bases in between. The CDR3 is made up of 21 amino acids. DNA of the CDR3: TGTGCCAGCAGCCAAGACCAACCAATAGCGCGTGAGGGGGGGTTTTGGGATACGCAGTATTTT. Its translation: CASSQDQPIAREGGFWDTQYF.

This chain uses TRBV2 with TRBJ2-4, with TRBD1 identical over 7 bases. The CDR3 sequence is 15 residues long. The trim removed 3 bases at V and 2 bases at J, leaving 4 bases unmatched. Germline-derived CDR1 and CDR2 are SNHLY and FYNNEI. The CDR3 reads CASSEGDRSKNIQYF. The CDR3 nucleotides are TGTGCCAGCAGTGAGGGGGACAGATCCAAAAACATTCAGTACTTC. The full variable domain, rest sourced from reference TRBV2 and TRBJ2-4, is EPEVTQTPSHQVTQMGQEVILRCVPISNHLYFYWYRQILGQKVEFLVSFYNNEISEKSEIFDDQFSVERPDGSNFTLKIRSTKLEDSAMYFCASSEGDRSKNIQYFGAGTRLSVL.

The chain recombines TRBV10-2 with TRBJ2-3, with 11 bases lining up with TRBD2. V lost 3 bases and J lost 6; bases outside the gene matches: 8. The CDR3 consists of 16 residues. Germline V gives CDR1 WSHSY, CDR2 SAAADI. CDR3 protein: CASSERYSGGADTQYF. CDR3 DNA: TGCGCCAGCAGTGAACGATATAGCGGGGGGGCCGATACGCAGTATTTT.

This clonotype occurred many times. This rearrangement joins TRBV5-1 to TRBJ1-1, with 7 bases fitting TRBD1. The trim removed 4 bases at V and 0 bases at J, leaving 0 bases unmatched. CDR3 length: 13 amino acids. Germline CDR1 SGHRS, CDR2 YFSETQ. The CDR3 nucleotides are TGCGCCAGCAGCGGGACAGTGAACACTGAAGCTTTCTTT. Translation gives CASSGTVNTEAFF.

This clonotype turned up a few times. The V call is TRBV20-1, the J call TRBJ2-1, with D possibly matching TRBD2 (6 bases). Germline CDR1 reads DFQATT; CDR2 reads SNEGSKA (reference sequence). This CDR3 has 15 residues. Trimming removed 3 bases from V and 5 bases from J, with 17 bases in between. CDR3 coding DNA: TGCAGTGCTAGGGGGGAAGCGGGTTCCGACAATGAGCAGTTCTTC. Its translation: CSARGEAGSDNEQFF.

This clonotype has more than one count but fewer than ten. The genes are TRBV28 and TRBJ1-5; D gene unclear. Trimming took 3 bases from V and 3 from J, leaving 9 bases between them. Germline V CDR1 and CDR2: MDHEN, SYDVKM. The CDR3 contains 14 residues. The CDR3 sequence is CASSFHSNNQPQHF. CDR3 DNA sequence: TGTGCCAGCAGTTTCCACAGTAACAATCAGCCCCAGCATTTT.

This clonotype was seen only a few times. The chain links TRBV12-3 or TRBV12-4 to TRBJ1-4; D uncertain. CDR3 length equals 13 residues. V gave up 1 base and J gave up 5 bases, with 5 bases separating them. Written as DNA, the CDR3 is TGTGCCAGCAGTTTAGTCTGGAATGAAAAACTGTTTTTT. It codes for CASSLVWNEKLFF.

The CDR3 nucleotides read TGTGCCAGCTCACCCCCCCGACAGAACACCGGGGAGCTGTTTTTT. It specifies CASSPPRQNTGELFF. The rearrangement joins TRBV18 to TRBJ2-2; D remains unclear. V shed 3 bases and J shed 1 base, with 9 bases lying between them. Germline V CDR1 and CDR2: KGHSH, LQKENI. The CDR3 sequence is 15 residues long.

The V and J genes are TRBV28 and TRBJ2-3, with 10 bases aligning to TRBD2. The V gene's germline CDR1 is MDHEN and CDR2 SYDVKM. The J segment lost 6 bases and the V segment lost 6 bases, leaving 6 bases of the junction unmatched. The CDR3 totals 14 residues. The CDR3 DNA reads as TGTGCCAGCAGCCGGGGACTAGCGTTGGATACGCAGTATTTT. This sequence encodes CASSRGLALDTQYF.

The sample holds a few counts of this clonotype. Mismatch with germline at one junction end may stem from a read error. The V gene is TRBV6-1, the J gene TRBJ2-7; the D gene is possibly TRBD1 (6 bases). Germline CDR1 is MNHNS and CDR2 is SASEGT. The CDR3 is 14 residues long. As DNA, the CDR3 is TGTGCCAGCAGAGAAGGGGACACGACCTACGAGCAGTACTTC. Its translation is CASREGDTTYEQYF.

V gene TRBV28 combines with J gene TRBJ2-4; TRBD2 aligns across 7 bases. CDR1 and CDR2 (germline): MDHEN, SYDVKM. Trimming removed 3 bases from V and 7 bases from J; junction bases left unmatched: 15. The CDR3 sequence is 17 residues long. The CDR3 sequence is CASSFSPGGRRTNIQYF. The CDR3 nucleotides are TGTGCCAGCAGTTTCTCCCCGGGGGGTCGACGGACTAACATTCAGTACTTC.